The rows below give T cell receptor beta chains drawn from one sample of a study of CD8+CD57+ T cells in acquired aplastic anemia. MiXCR, applied by TCRdb to the reads, yields one record per CDR3 protein. The table includes about 68,000 distinct CDR3 sequences, roughly 50% detected once. Specimen: sorted CD4+, CD8+, or CD8+CD57+ T cells (not recorded which) from PBMCs. These receptors all come from a human donor in good health, serving as a control. CDR3s leave out the opening cysteine and the closing phenylalanine or tryptophan.

v_gene: TRBV19
CDR3aa: ASTPYTLGTEAF

v_gene: TRBV15
CDR3aa: ATMAQYSNQPQH

v_gene: TRBV20-1
CDR3aa: SASRGLGEQY

v_gene: TRBV10-3
CDR3aa: ATAPGTSYNEQF

v_gene: TRBV10-1
CDR3aa: ASSLGGADTQY

v_gene: TRBV27
CDR3aa: ASSFGAGEAF

v_gene: TRBV9
CDR3aa: ASSAGGYQPQH

v_gene: TRBV4-1
CDR3aa: ASSSTQTGWGNTIY

v_gene: TRBV5-1
CDR3aa: ASSFATGGSYEQY

v_gene: TRBV14
CDR3aa: ASSRVSGGRTEAF

v_gene: TRBV2
CDR3aa: ASPGTSGYEQY

v_gene: TRBV11-1
CDR3aa: ASSLWDREFTYEQH

v_gene: TRBV5-1
CDR3aa: ASKTQGEQY

v_gene: TRBV27
CDR3aa: ASSTTGAGELF

v_gene: TRBV9
CDR3aa: ASSVANGMADNYGYT

v_gene: TRBV29-1
CDR3aa: SVEEGAGYEQY

v_gene: TRBV20-1
CDR3aa: SASRKESNTEAF

v_gene: TRBV9
CDR3aa: ASSVGTGESPLH

v_gene: TRBV24-1
CDR3aa: ATSPSRNSPLH

v_gene: TRBV2
CDR3aa: ASSGSGTGFTDTQY

v_gene: TRBV7-3
CDR3aa: ASGRGPNSPLH

v_gene: TRBV10-3
CDR3aa: AIVGTGKMGTEAF

v_gene: TRBV2
CDR3aa: ASKGGTYEQY

v_gene: TRBV6-1
CDR3aa: ASSLGQFYGYT

v_gene: TRBV11-1
CDR3aa: ASSLGQGTHNSPLH

v_gene: TRBV13
CDR3aa: ASSLGVASYNEQF

v_gene: TRBV25-1
CDR3aa: ASSGRTGNTEAF

v_gene: TRBV10-3
CDR3aa: AISDSTGFNQETQY

v_gene: TRBV2
CDR3aa: ASSERSDRPNTEAF

v_gene: TRBV29-1
CDR3aa: SAGQGEAYEQY

v_gene: TRBV29-1
CDR3aa: SVEQDSNTWTQY

v_gene: TRBV10-3
CDR3aa: AISQDRGNTGELF

v_gene: TRBV12-3/TRBV12-4
CDR3aa: ASSSTGLEQY

v_gene: TRBV15
CDR3aa: ATATRSTNEKLF

v_gene: TRBV12-3/TRBV12-4
CDR3aa: ASSDTSEETQY

v_gene: TRBV28
CDR3aa: ASSPTGSANYGYT

v_gene: TRBV2
CDR3aa: ASRTGPSAF

v_gene: TRBV5-1
CDR3aa: ASSPDNYEKLF

v_gene: TRBV12-5
CDR3aa: ASAPPIGTFYEQY

v_gene: TRBV19
CDR3aa: ASSIDPGSGYT

v_gene: TRBV6-4
CDR3aa: ASSENADRDFEAF

v_gene: TRBV6-1
CDR3aa: VSVFGDNTEAF

v_gene: TRBV7-6
CDR3aa: ASSREQQNTGELF

v_gene: TRBV5-4
CDR3aa: ASSPGGGAETQY

v_gene: TRBV7-9
CDR3aa: AGSFQGSGANVLT

v_gene: TRBV15
CDR3aa: ATSGEGGAYNEQF

v_gene: TRBV30
CDR3aa: AWRGPGQSNQPQH

v_gene: TRBV24-1
CDR3aa: ATSDPPGQGGETQY

v_gene: TRBV6-5
CDR3aa: ASSPEIANQPQH

v_gene: TRBV5-1
CDR3aa: ASSLDPQGGGSPLH

v_gene: TRBV19
CDR3aa: ASSSGGGNYGYT

v_gene: TRBV6-1
CDR3aa: ASSESDSYEQY

v_gene: TRBV2
CDR3aa: ASSGTTVWLSSYGQY

v_gene: TRBV19
CDR3aa: ASSPRQGVSEKLF

v_gene: TRBV11-1
CDR3aa: ASSLADSLSYEQY

v_gene: TRBV15
CDR3aa: ATSLQTRGYT

v_gene: TRBV7-9
CDR3aa: ASTYGGFGYT

v_gene: TRBV15
CDR3aa: ATSRGRGGLSYT

v_gene: TRBV15
CDR3aa: ATSRTGETGELF